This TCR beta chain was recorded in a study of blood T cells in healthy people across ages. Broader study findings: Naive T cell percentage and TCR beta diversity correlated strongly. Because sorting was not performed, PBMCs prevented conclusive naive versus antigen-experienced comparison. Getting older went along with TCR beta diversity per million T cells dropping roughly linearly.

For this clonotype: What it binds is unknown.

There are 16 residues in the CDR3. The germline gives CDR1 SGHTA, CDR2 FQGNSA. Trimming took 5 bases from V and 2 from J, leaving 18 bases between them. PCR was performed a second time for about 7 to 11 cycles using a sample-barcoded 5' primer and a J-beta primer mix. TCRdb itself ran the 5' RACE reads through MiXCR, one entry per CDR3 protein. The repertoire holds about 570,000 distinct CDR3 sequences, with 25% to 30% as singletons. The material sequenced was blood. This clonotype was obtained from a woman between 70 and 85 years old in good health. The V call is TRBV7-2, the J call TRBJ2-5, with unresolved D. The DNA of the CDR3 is TGTGCCAGCAGCCCCATGCGTCTGACTTCACAAGAGACCCAGTACTTC. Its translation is CASSPMRLTSQETQYF.